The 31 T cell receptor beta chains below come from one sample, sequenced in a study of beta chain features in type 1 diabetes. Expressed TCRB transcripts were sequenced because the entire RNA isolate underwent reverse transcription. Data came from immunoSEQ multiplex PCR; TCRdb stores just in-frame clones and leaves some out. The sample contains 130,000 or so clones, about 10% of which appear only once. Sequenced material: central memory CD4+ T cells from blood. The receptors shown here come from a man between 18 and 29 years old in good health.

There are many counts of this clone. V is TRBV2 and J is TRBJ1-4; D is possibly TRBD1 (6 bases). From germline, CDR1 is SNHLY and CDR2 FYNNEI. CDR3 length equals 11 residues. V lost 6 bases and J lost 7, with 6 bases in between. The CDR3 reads CASRTGEKLFF. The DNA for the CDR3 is TGTGCCAGCAGGACAGGTGAAAAACTGTTTTTT. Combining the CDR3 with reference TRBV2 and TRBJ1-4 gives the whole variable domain EPEVTQTPSHQVTQMGQEVILRCVPISNHLYFYWYRQILGQKVEFLVSFYNNEISEKSEIFDDQFSVERPDGSNFTLKIRSTKLEDSAMYFCASRTGEKLFFGSGTQLSVL.

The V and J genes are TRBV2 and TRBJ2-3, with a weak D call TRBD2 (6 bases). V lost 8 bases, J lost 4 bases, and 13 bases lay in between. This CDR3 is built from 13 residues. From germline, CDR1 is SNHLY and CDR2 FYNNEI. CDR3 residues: CASGGVFSDTQYF. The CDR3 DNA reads TGTGCCAGCGGCGGGGTGTTTTCAGATACGCAGTATTTT.

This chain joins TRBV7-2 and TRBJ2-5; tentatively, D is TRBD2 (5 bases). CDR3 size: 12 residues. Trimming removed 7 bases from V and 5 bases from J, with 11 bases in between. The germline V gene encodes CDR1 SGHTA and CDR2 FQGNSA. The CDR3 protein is CASTRERETQYF. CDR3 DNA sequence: TGTGCCAGCACCCGAGAGCGGGAGACCCAGTACTTC.

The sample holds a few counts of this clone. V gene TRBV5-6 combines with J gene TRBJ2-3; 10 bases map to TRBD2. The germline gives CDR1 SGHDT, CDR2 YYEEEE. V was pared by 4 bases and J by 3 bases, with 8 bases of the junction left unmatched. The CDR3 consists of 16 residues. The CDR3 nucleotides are TGTGCCAGCAGCCCCCTTGTAGCGGGGGGTACAGATACGCAGTATTTT. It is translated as CASSPLVAGGTDTQYF.

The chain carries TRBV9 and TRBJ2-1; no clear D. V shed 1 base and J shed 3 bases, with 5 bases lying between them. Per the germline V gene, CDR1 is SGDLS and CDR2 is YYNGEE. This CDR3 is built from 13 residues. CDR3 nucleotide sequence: TGTGCCAGCAGCGTAAGACTCTACAATGAGCAGTTCTTC. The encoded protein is CASSVRLYNEQFF.

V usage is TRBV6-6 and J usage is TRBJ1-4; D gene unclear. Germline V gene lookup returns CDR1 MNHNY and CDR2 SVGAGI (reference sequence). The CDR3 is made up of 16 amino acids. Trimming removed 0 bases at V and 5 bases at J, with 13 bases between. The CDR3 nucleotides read TGTGCCAGCAGTTACTCTAGTGGGTACAGCAATGAAAAACTGTTTTTT. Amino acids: CASSYSSGYSNEKLFF.

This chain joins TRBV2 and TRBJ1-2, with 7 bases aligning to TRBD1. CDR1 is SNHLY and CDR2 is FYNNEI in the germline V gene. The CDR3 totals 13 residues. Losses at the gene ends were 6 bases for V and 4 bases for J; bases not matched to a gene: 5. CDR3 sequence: CASSRGLPYGYTF. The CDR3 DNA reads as TGTGCCAGCAGCAGGGGGTTGCCCTATGGCTACACCTTC. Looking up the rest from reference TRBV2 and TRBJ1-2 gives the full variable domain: EPEVTQTPSHQVTQMGQEVILRCVPISNHLYFYWYRQILGQKVEFLVSFYNNEISEKSEIFDDQFSVERPDGSNFTLKIRSTKLEDSAMYFCASSRGLPYGYTFGSGTRLTVV.

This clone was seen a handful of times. In DNA form, the CDR3 reads TGTGCCAGCAGCCCTCGGGACAGGGCTGCCGAGCAGTACTTC. Its translation is CASSPRDRAAEQYF. The chain couples TRBV9 to TRBJ2-7; 9 bases are shared with TRBD1. This CDR3 has 14 residues. The V and J ends lost 4 bases and 6 bases, in that order; junction bases with no gene match: 8. The germline V gene encodes CDR1 SGDLS and CDR2 YYNGEE.

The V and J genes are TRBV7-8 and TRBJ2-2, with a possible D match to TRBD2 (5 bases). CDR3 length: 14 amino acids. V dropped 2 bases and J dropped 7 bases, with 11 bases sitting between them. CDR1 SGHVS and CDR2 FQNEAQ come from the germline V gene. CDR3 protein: CASSLRTGSGELFF. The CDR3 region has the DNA TGTGCCAGCAGCTTACGAACGGGAAGCGGGGAGCTGTTTTTT.

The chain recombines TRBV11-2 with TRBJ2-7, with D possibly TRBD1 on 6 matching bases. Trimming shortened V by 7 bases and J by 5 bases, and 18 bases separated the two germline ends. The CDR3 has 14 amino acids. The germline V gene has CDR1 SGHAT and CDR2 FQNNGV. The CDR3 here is CASNPNTGYDEQYF. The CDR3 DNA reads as TGTGCCAGCAACCCTAACACAGGGTACGACGAGCAGTACTTC.

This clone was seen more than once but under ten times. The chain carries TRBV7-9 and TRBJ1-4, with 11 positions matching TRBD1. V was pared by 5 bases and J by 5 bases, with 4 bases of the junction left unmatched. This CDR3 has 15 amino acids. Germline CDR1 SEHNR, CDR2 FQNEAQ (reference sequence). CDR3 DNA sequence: TGTGCCAGCAGCACCCGGACAGGGGGCAATGAAAAACTGTTTTTT. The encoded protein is CASSTRTGGNEKLFF.

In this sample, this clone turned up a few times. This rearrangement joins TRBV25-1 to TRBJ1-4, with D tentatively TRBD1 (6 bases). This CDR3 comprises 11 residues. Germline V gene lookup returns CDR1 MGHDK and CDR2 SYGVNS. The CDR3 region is CAYRVNEKLFF. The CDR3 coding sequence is TGTGCGTACAGGGTCAATGAAAAACTGTTTTTT. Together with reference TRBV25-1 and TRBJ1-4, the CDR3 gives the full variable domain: EADIYQTPRYLVIGTGKKITLECSQTMGHDKMYWYQQDPGMELHLIHYSYGVNSTEKGDLSSESTVSRIRTEHFPLTLESARPSHTSQYLCAYRVNEKLFFGSGTQLSVL.

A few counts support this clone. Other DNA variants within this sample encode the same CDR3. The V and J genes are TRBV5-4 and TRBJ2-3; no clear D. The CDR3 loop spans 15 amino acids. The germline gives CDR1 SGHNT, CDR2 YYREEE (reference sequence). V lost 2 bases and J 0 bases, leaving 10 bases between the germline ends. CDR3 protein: CASSFRLQSTDTQYF. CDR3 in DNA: TGTGCCAGCAGCTTTCGTCTCCAGAGCACAGATACGCAGTATTTT.

DNA for the CDR3: TGTGCCAGCAGTGCAAGAGGGTCGGCTAATGAAAAACTGTTTTTT. Translating gives CASSARGSANEKLFF. This chain connects TRBV2 to TRBJ1-4; D remains unclear. Germline loops: CDR1 SNHLY, CDR2 FYNNEI. The CDR3 is 15 residues long. Trimming pared 4 bases from V and 3 bases from J, leaving 12 bases between.

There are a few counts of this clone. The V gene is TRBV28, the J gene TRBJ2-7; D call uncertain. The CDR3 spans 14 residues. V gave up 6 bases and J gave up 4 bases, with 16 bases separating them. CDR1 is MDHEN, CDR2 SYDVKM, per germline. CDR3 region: CASSVTVAPYEQYF. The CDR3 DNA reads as TGTGCCAGCAGCGTGACGGTAGCCCCTTACGAGCAGTACTTC.

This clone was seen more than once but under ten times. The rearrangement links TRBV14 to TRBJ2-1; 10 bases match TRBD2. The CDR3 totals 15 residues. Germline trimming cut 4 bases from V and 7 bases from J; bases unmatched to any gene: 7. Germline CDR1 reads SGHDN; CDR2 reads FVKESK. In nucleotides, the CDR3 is TGTGCCAGCAGCCTACCTAGCGGGGGTCGTAATGAGCAGTTCTTC. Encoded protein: CASSLPSGGRNEQFF. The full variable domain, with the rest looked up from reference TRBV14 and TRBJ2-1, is EAGVTQFPSHSVIEKGQTVTLRCDPISGHDNLYWYRRVMGKEIKFLLHFVKESKQDESGMPNNRFLAERTGGTYSTLKVQPAELEDSGVYFCASSLPSGGRNEQFFGPGTRLTVL.

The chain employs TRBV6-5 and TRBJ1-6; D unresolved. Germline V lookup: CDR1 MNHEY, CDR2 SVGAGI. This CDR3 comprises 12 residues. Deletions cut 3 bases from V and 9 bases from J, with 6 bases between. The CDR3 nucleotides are TGTGCCAGCAGTTATTCAGGTTCACCCCTCCACTTT. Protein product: CASSYSGSPLHF.

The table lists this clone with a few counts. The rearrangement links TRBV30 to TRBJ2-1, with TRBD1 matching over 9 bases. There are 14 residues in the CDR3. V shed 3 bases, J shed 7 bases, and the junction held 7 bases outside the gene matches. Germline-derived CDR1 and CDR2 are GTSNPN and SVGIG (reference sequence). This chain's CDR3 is CAWSGTGLNNEQFF. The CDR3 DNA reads TGTGCCTGGAGCGGGACAGGGCTAAATAATGAGCAGTTCTTC.

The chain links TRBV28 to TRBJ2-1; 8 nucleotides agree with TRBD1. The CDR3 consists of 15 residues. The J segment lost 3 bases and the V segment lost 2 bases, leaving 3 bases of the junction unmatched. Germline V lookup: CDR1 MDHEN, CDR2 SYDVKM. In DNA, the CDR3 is TGTGCCAGCAGTTTACGGGACAGGAGCTACAATGAGCAGTTCTTC. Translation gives CASSLRDRSYNEQFF.

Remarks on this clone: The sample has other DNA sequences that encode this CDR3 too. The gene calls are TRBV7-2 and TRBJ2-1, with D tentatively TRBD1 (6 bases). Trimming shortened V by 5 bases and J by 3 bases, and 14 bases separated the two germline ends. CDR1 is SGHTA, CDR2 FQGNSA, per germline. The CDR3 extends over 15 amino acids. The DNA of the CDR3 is TGTGCCAGCAGCCCTAGGGGGACGAACTACAATGAGCAGTTCTTC. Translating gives CASSPRGTNYNEQFF.

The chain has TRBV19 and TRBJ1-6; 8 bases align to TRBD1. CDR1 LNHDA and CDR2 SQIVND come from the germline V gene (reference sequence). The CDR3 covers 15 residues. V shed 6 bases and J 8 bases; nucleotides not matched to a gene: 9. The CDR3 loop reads CASRSQGAQDSPLHF. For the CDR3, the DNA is TGTGCCAGTAGAAGCCAGGGGGCGCAGGATTCACCCCTCCACTTT.

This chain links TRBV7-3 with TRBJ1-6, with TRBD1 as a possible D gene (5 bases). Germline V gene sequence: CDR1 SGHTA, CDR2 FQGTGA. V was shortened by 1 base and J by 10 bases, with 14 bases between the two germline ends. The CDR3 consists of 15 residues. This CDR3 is CASSLNGQGGSPLHF. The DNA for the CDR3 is TGTGCCAGCAGCTTAAATGGTCAGGGAGGGTCACCCCTCCACTTT.

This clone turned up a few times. CDR3 sequence (DNA): TGTGCCAGCAGCTTTAAAAAAACTGGGGCCAACGTCCTGACTTTC. As protein: CASSFKKTGANVLTF. The chain couples TRBV11-2 to TRBJ2-6; D gene uncertain. The CDR3 consists of 15 residues. Trimming removed 3 bases at V and 2 bases at J, with 8 bases between. The germline gives CDR1 SGHAT, CDR2 FQNNGV.

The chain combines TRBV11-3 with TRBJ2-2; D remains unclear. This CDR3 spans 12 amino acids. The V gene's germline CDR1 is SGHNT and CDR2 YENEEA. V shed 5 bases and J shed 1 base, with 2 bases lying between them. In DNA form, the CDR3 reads TGTGCCAGCAGCCTGAACACCGGGGAGCTGTTTTTT. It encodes CASSLNTGELFF.

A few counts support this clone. The CDR3 is CASSYRQGMNEQFF. The CDR3 nucleotides read TGTGCCAGCAGTTACCGACAGGGGATGAATGAGCAGTTCTTC. This chain joins TRBV6-5 and TRBJ2-1; 8 bases map to TRBD1. From germline, CDR1 is MNHEY and CDR2 SVGAGI. V was clipped by 2 bases and J by 7 bases; unmatched bases: 4. The CDR3 totals 14 residues.

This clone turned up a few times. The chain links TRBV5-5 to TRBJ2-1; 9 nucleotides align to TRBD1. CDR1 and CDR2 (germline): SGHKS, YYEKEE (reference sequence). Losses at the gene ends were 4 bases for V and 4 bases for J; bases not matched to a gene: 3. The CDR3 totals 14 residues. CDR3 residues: CASSRTGEYNEQFF. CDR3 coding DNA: TGTGCCAGCAGCCGGACAGGGGAGTACAATGAGCAGTTCTTC.

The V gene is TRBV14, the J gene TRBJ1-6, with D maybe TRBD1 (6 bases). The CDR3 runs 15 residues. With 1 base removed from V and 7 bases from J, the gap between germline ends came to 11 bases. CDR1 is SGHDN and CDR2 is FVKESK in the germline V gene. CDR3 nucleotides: TGTGCCAGCAGCCAAGTAACAGGGTTGAATTCACCCCTCCACTTT. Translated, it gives CASSQVTGLNSPLHF.

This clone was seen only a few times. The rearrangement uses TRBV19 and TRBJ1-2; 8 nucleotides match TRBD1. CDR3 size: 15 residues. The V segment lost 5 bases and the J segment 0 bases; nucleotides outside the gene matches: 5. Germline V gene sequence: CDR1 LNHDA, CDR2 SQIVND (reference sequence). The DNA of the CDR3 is TGTGCCAGTAGTTCCGGGACAGGAGCTAACTATGGCTACACCTTC. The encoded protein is CASSSGTGANYGYTF.

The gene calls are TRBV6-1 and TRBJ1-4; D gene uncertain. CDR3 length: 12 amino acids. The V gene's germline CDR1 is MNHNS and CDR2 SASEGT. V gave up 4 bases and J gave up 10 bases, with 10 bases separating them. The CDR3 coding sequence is TGTGCCAGCAGTGTGCCAGGTGTAAAACTGTTTTTT. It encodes CASSVPGVKLFF.

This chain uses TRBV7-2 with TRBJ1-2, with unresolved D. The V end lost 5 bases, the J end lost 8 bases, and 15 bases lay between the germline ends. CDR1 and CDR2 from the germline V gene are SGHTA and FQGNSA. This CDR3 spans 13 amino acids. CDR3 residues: CASSPEMRSGYTF. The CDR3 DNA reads TGTGCCAGCAGCCCTGAGATGCGTTCCGGCTACACCTTC.

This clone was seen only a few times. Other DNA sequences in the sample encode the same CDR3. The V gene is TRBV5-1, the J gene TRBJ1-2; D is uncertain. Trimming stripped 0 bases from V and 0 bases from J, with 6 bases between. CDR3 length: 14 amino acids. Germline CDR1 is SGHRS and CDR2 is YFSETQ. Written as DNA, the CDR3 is TGCGCCAGCAGCTTGGGCACAACTAACTATGGCTACACCTTC. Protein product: CASSLGTTNYGYTF.